These 9 T cell receptor beta chains came from one sample sequenced in a study of T-cell memory formation after mild COVID-19. In TCRdb, the 5' RACE reads were re-called with MiXCR into one record per CDR3 protein. Of around 150,000 distinct CDR3 sequences in the sample, 9.5% to 13% were seen once. The sequenced material came from PBMCs or a T cell subset sorted from them (not recorded which). These receptors originate from a young man who had mild COVID-19 (a few samples of this study predate the infection). Cell type and time point are not known.

This sequence joins TRBV7-2 and TRBJ2-1, with D perhaps matching TRBD1 (5 bases). Germline loops: CDR1 SGHTA, CDR2 FQGNSA. The CDR3 totals 15 residues. V lost 1 base and J lost 0, with 7 bases in between. CDR3 bases: TGTGCCAGCAGCTTAGAGGGGCGCTCCTACAATGAGCAGTTCTTC. Translation: CASSLEGRSYNEQFF.

This clonotype was counted only a few times. The chain carries TRBV7-9 and TRBJ1-1; D possibly corresponds to TRBD1 (5 bases). V was cut by 10 bases and J by 3 bases, with 15 bases left in between. CDR3 length: 13 amino acids. The V gene's germline CDR1 is SEHNR and CDR2 FQNEAQ (reference sequence). CDR3 loop: CATIPGRYTEAFF. The CDR3 DNA is TGTGCCACCATACCGGGACGGTACACTGAAGCTTTCTTT.

The rearrangement uses TRBV7-9 and TRBJ1-6; D perhaps matches TRBD1 (6 bases). Deletions cut 7 bases from V and 7 bases from J, with 14 bases between. The germline V gene encodes CDR1 SEHNR and CDR2 FQNEAQ (reference sequence). CDR3 size: 14 residues. CDR3 loop: CASTLTTGNSPLHF. The DNA for the CDR3 is TGTGCCAGCACCCTCACCACAGGGAATTCACCCCTCCACTTT. Full variable domain (remainder filled in from reference TRBV7-9 and TRBJ1-6): DTGVSQNPRHKITKRGQNVTFRCDPISEHNRLYWYRQTLGQGPEFLTYFQNEAQLEKSRLLSDRFSAERPKGSFSTLEIQRTEQGDSAMYLCASTLTTGNSPLHFGNGTRLTVT.

This clonotype has more than one count but fewer than ten. The chain combines TRBV20-1 with TRBJ2-7; 7 bases are shared with TRBD1. CDR1 and CDR2 (germline): DFQATT, SNEGSKA (reference sequence). With V trimmed by 0 bases and J by 5 bases, 7 bases remained unmatched. CDR3 length: 14 amino acids. CDR3 protein: CSARDQGVADEQYF. CDR3 nucleotides: TGCAGTGCTAGAGATCAGGGGGTAGCAGACGAGCAGTACTTC.

This clonotype was seen a single time. The chain recombines TRBV6-5 with TRBJ2-1, with 9 nucleotides matching TRBD2. Germline V lookup: CDR1 MNHEY, CDR2 SVGAGI. Unmatched junction bases numbered 3, after V lost 0 bases and J lost 6 bases. The CDR3 extends over 15 amino acids. The CDR3 nucleotides read TGTGCCAGCAGTTACTCCCGCGGGGGGGGCAATGAGCAGTTCTTC. Amino acids: CASSYSRGGGNEQFF.

This clonotype was seen just once. V gene TRBV4-3 combines with J gene TRBJ2-5, with TRBD1 as a possible D gene (6 bases). CDR3 length equals 16 residues. With 2 bases removed from V and 4 bases from J, the gap between germline ends came to 17 bases. The germline V gene has CDR1 LGHNA and CDR2 YSLEER. In DNA form, the CDR3 reads TGCGCCAGCAGCCAAAACCCAGAAGGGGGATCAGAGACCCAGTACTTC. It yields the protein CASSQNPEGGSETQYF.

This clonotype showed up just a few times. This sequence joins TRBV5-6 and TRBJ2-5, with 8 positions matching TRBD2. The CDR3 loop spans 15 amino acids. CDR1 and CDR2 (germline): SGHDT, YYEEEE. J lost 5 bases, V lost 1 base, and 7 bases had no gene match. The CDR3 sequence is CASSLIGTSRETQYF. CDR3 DNA: TGTGCCAGCAGCTTGATTGGGACTAGTAGGGAGACCCAGTACTTC.

The chain carries TRBV25-1 and TRBJ1-5; TRBD1 might be the D (5 bases). Germline V gene lookup returns CDR1 MGHDK and CDR2 SYGVNS. The ends were cut back, 6 bases at V and 0 bases at J, with 18 bases in the middle. The CDR3 is 17 amino acids. CDR3 coding DNA: TGTGCCAGCAGGCTCACAGGAAAACCTTATAGCAATCAGCCCCAGCATTTT. This gives the protein CASRLTGKPYSNQPQHF.

This chain connects TRBV20-1 to TRBJ2-3, with a possible D match to TRBD1 (6 bases). CDR1 is DFQATT, CDR2 SNEGSKA, per germline (reference sequence). V was cut by 7 bases and J by 1 base, with 15 bases left in between. The CDR3 contains 14 residues. The CDR3 loop reads CSGKDRTGTDTQYF. The CDR3 region has the DNA TGCAGTGGGAAAGACCGGACAGGCACAGATACGCAGTATTTT.